This T cell receptor (beta chain) was sequenced for a study of T-cell reconstitution after alpha-beta-depleted transplantation in children. Unmatched junction bases numbered 9, after V lost 1 base and J lost 3 bases. There are 17 residues in the CDR3. Germline loops: CDR1 SGHDT, CDR2 YYEEEE. This clonotype was observed a handful of times. This sample's TCRbeta library carried unique molecular identifier barcodes. One entry per CDR3 protein results from TCRdb running MiXCR on the PCR reads. The table lists a few hundred thousand distinct CDR3 sequences, about 9.6% of them singletons, with 5.1% in the top ten.

The sequence derives from a human donor who donated a stem cell graft to a child with SCID. The material sequenced was PBMCs from the stem cell graft donor, taken from the stem cell graft. V is TRBV5-6 and J is TRBJ2-5; 10 positions match TRBD1. This CDR3 is CASSLLGTGEDEETQYF. The CDR3 region has the DNA TGTGCCAGCAGCTTGTTGGGGACAGGGGAAGATGAAGAGACCCAGTACTTC.